This entry describes one T cell receptor (beta chain). The CDR3 is made up of 14 amino acids. CDR1 is SGHTA and CDR2 is FQGNSA in the germline V gene. V lost 5 bases and J 4 bases, leaving 14 bases between the germline ends. Across about two dozen US areas, participants ranged in age from roughly 18 to 89 years. Participants' reported clinical history set cohort assignment. Per the authors' pipeline: Estimation of nucleated cell counts relied on the amplification of reference gene primers. TCRdb's table, derived via immunoSEQ multiplex PCR, lists solely in-frame clones and lacks some. V and J calls and clone size follow that table, whereas D and trimming were derived from the DNA. This sample has roughly 290,000 clones, with around nine tenths found just once. This entry is derived from a study of blood T cell repertoires in COVID-19. Study summary: Both acute and convalescent COVID-19 samples were obtained from the United States, Italy and Spain.

The chain employs TRBV7-2 and TRBJ1-1; D is possibly TRBD1 (6 bases). This TCR was sampled from a middle-aged woman who had recovered from COVID-19. Sequenced material: PBMCs or T cells enriched from blood (not recorded which). The CDR3 sequence is CASSKQGLVTEAFF. The CDR3 coding sequence is TGTGCCAGCAGCAAACAGGGTTTGGTCACTGAAGCTTTCTTT.